The present T cell receptor (beta chain) was sequenced within a study of sequential checkpoint blockade in melanoma. Overall study context: Randomization was 1:1 between first-line nivolumab→ipilimumab and ipilimumab→nivolumab. Maintenance nivolumab came after either treatment sequence.

This clone has a single count. Treatment described: randomized to nivolumab then ipilimumab (arm A) or the reverse (arm B). None of the patients previously received DNA-damaging chemotherapy. From thawed PBMCs, live CD3+CD8+ cells negative for CD19 and CD56 were sorted. Generated by immunoSEQ multiplex PCR, the TCRdb table keeps only in-frame clones and is missing some. The sample lists 20,000 to 25,000 clones; less than 75% were seen once. V lost 2 bases, J lost 6 bases, and 5 bases lay in between. Looked up from germline, CDR1 is MNHEY and CDR2 is SMNVEV (reference sequence). CDR3 size: 12 residues. The chain links TRBV27 to TRBJ1-5, with a tentative D call TRBD1 (5 bases). The sample here was CD8+ T cells sorted from blood (inferred from file names), taken from a patient given nivolumab and ipilimumab in sequence. This clonotype was sampled from a human donor with melanoma. The CDR3 reads CASSLQGQPQHF. The CDR3, as DNA: TGTGCCAGCAGTTTACAGGGTCAGCCCCAGCATTTT.